These 16 T cell receptor beta chains came from one sample sequenced in a study of blood T cell repertoires in COVID-19. Repertoires were generated with immunoSEQ multiplex PCR, while TCRdb's copy carries only in-frame clones and drops some. The sample holds some 300,000 clones; about 91% are singletons and the top ten take under 8%. The sequenced sample consisted of peripheral blood. The receptors derive from a woman in her twenties or thirties who had recovered from COVID-19.

This chain uses TRBV28 with TRBJ2-7; a weak D match, TRBD2 (7 bases). Trimming cost V 7 bases and J 2 bases, with 18 bases left between them. CDR1 is MDHEN, CDR2 SYDVKM, per germline. The CDR3 contains 15 residues. DNA of the CDR3: TGTGCCAGCACCGAGGGGGACGGACTAGCCTACGAGCAGTACTTC. This translates into CASTEGDGLAYEQYF.

The chain is built from TRBV19 and TRBJ1-6; maybe TRBD1 (5 bases). Looked up from germline, CDR1 is LNHDA and CDR2 is SQIVND (reference sequence). V was trimmed by 3 bases and J by 7 bases, leaving 10 bases between them. The CDR3 covers 14 residues. The CDR3 DNA is TGTGCCAGTAGTATGCAGGGTAGCAATTCACCCCTCCACTTT. Translation: CASSMQGSNSPLHF.

The V gene is TRBV5-1, the J gene TRBJ2-3; the D gene is possibly TRBD2 (5 bases). With 3 bases removed from V and 0 bases from J, the gap between germline ends came to 17 bases. This CDR3 is 17 amino acids long. CDR1 is SGHRS and CDR2 is YFSETQ in the germline V gene. The CDR3 region has the DNA TGCGCCAGCAGCTATACTAGAGGCCAGACTAGCACAGATACGCAGTATTTT. As protein: CASSYTRGQTSTDTQYF.

The J gene is TRBJ2-7, the V gene TRBV6-1, with D tentatively TRBD2 (5 bases). Germline-derived CDR1 and CDR2 are MNHNS and SASEGT. There are 16 residues in the CDR3. The ends were cut back, 3 bases at V and 7 bases at J, with 22 bases in the middle. As DNA, the CDR3 is TGTGCCAGCAGTGATTGGATAGGACTCCAGGTCCTTGAGCAGTACTTC. Its protein product is CASSDWIGLQVLEQYF.

The rearrangement joins TRBV5-1 to TRBJ2-5; possible D gene TRBD2, 6 bases. Between the trimmed V and J ends, which lost 4 bases and 2 bases, there was a span of 15 bases. Germline-derived CDR1 and CDR2 are SGHRS and YFSETQ. There are 15 residues in the CDR3. CDR3 sequence: CASSLMGTYQETQYF. The CDR3 bases are TGCGCCAGCAGCCTAATGGGGACTTATCAAGAGACCCAGTACTTC. Complete variable domain (other parts from reference TRBV5-1 and TRBJ2-5): KAGVTQTPRYLIKTRGQQVTLSCSPISGHRSVSWYQQTPGQGLQFLFEYFSETQRNKGNFPGRFSGRQFSNSRSEMNVSTLELGDSALYLCASSLMGTYQETQYFGPGTRLLVL.

The chain links TRBV13 to TRBJ1-1, with D unresolved. V lost 6 bases and J lost 1, with 9 bases in between. Germline V gene data show CDR1 as PRHDT and CDR2 as FYEKMQ (reference sequence). The CDR3 runs to 13 residues. The CDR3 spells CASRATQNTEAFF. For the CDR3, the DNA is TGTGCCAGCAGGGCCACCCAGAACACTGAAGCTTTCTTT.

V and J are TRBV11-2 and TRBJ2-3; D possibly corresponds to TRBD1 (6 bases). The CDR3 loop spans 15 amino acids. Deletions cut 1 base from V and 3 bases from J, with 11 bases between. Germline V CDR1 and CDR2: SGHAT, FQNNGV. The CDR3 reads CASSLGLGATDTQYF. CDR3 in DNA: TGTGCCAGCAGCTTAGGTTTGGGGGCAACAGATACGCAGTATTTT.

This clone was counted only a few times. V and J are TRBV2 and TRBJ1-2; the D gene is possibly TRBD1 (5 bases). This CDR3 spans 12 amino acids. CDR1 SNHLY and CDR2 FYNNEI come from the germline V gene. V shed 7 bases and J shed 4 bases, with 10 bases lying between them. CDR3 loop: CASTRATYGYTF. CDR3 coding DNA: TGTGCCAGCACCAGGGCGACCTATGGCTACACCTTC. The entire variable domain, with the rest obtained from reference TRBV2 and TRBJ1-2, is as follows: EPEVTQTPSHQVTQMGQEVILRCVPISNHLYFYWYRQILGQKVEFLVSFYNNEISEKSEIFDDQFSVERPDGSNFTLKIRSTKLEDSAMYFCASTRATYGYTFGSGTRLTVV.

The chain uses TRBV6-5 and TRBJ2-7; 10 bases line up with TRBD1. The CDR3 contains 15 residues. The junction had 8 bases not matched to a gene; V was cut back by 6 bases and J by 3 bases. CDR1 and CDR2 (germline): MNHEY, SVGAGI. In DNA form, the CDR3 reads TGTGCCAGCAGAAACTCCGGGACAGGGGACTACGAGCAGTACTTC. This gives the protein CASRNSGTGDYEQYF.

The V gene is TRBV5-1, the J gene TRBJ2-5, with a weak D call TRBD1 (5 bases). Germline CDR1 and CDR2: SGHRS and YFSETQ. The CDR3 contains 13 residues. Between the trimmed V and J ends, which lost 1 base and 2 bases, there was a span of 6 bases. The CDR3 nucleotides are TGCGCCAGCAGCTTGCGACAGCAAGAGACCCAGTACTTC. Its protein product is CASSLRQQETQYF.

The chain joins TRBV30 to TRBJ2-1, with 12 bases fitting TRBD1. This CDR3 has 14 residues. Germline CDR1 and CDR2: GTSNPN and SVGIG (reference sequence). J lost 7 bases, V lost 5 bases, and 6 bases had no gene match. CDR3 DNA sequence: TGTGCCTGGGAGCCGGGACAGGGGGCAAATGAGCAGTTCTTC. Translated: CAWEPGQGANEQFF.

The genes are TRBV7-9 and TRBJ1-1; tentatively, D is TRBD1 (5 bases). The CDR3 contains 12 residues. The germline V gene encodes CDR1 SEHNR and CDR2 FQNEAQ (reference sequence). Trimming shortened V by 7 bases and J by 4 bases, and 10 bases separated the two germline ends. CDR3 coding DNA: TGTGCCAGCAACCAAGGGGCCACTGAAGCTTTCTTT. Its translation: CASNQGATEAFF.

The chain combines TRBV5-6 with TRBJ2-1; TRBD1 matches at 8 bases. CDR3 length: 14 amino acids. Trimming removed 4 bases from V and 12 bases from J; junction bases left unmatched: 12. Germline loops: CDR1 SGHDT, CDR2 YYEEEE. CDR3 nucleotides: TGTGCCAGCAGCGTGGACAGGGTCCTTGCCGGGCAGTTCTTC. Protein product: CASSVDRVLAGQFF. Full variable domain (remainder filled in from reference TRBV5-6 and TRBJ2-1): DAGVTQSPTHLIKTRGQQVTLRCSPKSGHDTVSWYQQALGQGPQFIFQYYEEEERQRGNFPDRFSGHQFPNYSSELNVNALLLGDSALYLCASSVDRVLAGQFFGPGTRLTVL.

This clone was observed once. The V and J genes are TRBV3-1 (or the pseudogene TRBV3-2) and TRBJ2-3, with 10 bases fitting TRBD2. CDR3 length equals 18 residues. V lost 1 base, J lost 2 bases, and 9 bases stayed unmatched. Germline CDR1 LGHDT, CDR2 YNNKEL (reference sequence). The CDR3 loop reads CASSQGSGSGGATDTQYF. The CDR3 DNA is TGTGCCAGCAGCCAAGGGTCGGGAAGCGGGGGGGCCACAGATACGCAGTATTTT.

The chain combines TRBV2 with TRBJ1-4, with D maybe TRBD1 (6 bases). V gave up 8 bases and J gave up 7 bases, with 20 bases separating them. Germline-derived CDR1 and CDR2 are SNHLY and FYNNEI. The CDR3 is made up of 15 amino acids. The CDR3, as DNA: TGTGCCAGCCTGAGGGAACAGGGTTCGGGTGAAAAACTGTTTTTT. Its protein product is CASLREQGSGEKLFF.

This chain uses TRBV3-1 (or the pseudogene TRBV3-2) with TRBJ2-7; TRBD1 is a possible D gene (5 bases). V lost 1 base to trimming and J lost 6 bases, with 19 bases between them. CDR3 size: 16 residues. CDR1 and CDR2 (germline): LGHDT, YNNKEL (reference sequence). This chain's CDR3 is CASSQVSAGLSGEQYF. The CDR3 nucleotides are TGTGCCAGCAGCCAAGTTTCGGCAGGGTTGTCAGGCGAGCAGTACTTC.